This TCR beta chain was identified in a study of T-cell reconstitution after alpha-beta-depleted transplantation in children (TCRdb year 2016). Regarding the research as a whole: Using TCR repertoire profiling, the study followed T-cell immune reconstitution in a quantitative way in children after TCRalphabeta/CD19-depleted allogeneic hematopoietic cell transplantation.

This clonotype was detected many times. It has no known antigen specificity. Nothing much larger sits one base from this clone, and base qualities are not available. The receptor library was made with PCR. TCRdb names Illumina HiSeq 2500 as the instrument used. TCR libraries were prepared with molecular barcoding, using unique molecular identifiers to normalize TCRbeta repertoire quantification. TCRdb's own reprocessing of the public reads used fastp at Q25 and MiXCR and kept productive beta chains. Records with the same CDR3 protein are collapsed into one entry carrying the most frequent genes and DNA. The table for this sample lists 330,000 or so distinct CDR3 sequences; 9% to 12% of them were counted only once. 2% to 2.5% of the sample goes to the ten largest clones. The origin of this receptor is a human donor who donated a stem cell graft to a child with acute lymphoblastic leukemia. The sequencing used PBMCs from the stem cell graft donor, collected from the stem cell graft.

The nucleotides are TGCGCCAGCAGCGTCGACAGGGCTTACGAGCAGTACTTC. The encoded protein is CASSVDRAYEQYF. The rearrangement combines TRBV5-1 with TRBJ2-7; 7 nucleotides in the junction match TRBD1. The germline V gene yields SGHRS for CDR1 and YFSETQ for CDR2. The CDR3 runs 13 amino acids, cysteine and phenylalanine included. The only DNA kept is the CDR3, 39 bases in frame from the first base. V is trimmed back by 4 bases and J by 4 bases, and the junction contains 5 bases that no gene match accounts for.